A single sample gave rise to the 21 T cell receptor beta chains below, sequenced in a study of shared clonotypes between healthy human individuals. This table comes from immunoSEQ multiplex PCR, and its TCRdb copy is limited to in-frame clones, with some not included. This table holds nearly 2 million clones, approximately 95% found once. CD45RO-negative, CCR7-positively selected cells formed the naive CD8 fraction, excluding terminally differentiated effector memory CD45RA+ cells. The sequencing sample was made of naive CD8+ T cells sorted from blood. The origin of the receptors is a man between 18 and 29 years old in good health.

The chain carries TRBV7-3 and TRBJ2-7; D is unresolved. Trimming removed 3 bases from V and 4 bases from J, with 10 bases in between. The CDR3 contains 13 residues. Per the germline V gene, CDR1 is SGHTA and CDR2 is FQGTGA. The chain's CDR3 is CASSFADPYEQYF. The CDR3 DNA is TGTGCCAGCAGCTTTGCCGACCCGTACGAGCAGTACTTC.

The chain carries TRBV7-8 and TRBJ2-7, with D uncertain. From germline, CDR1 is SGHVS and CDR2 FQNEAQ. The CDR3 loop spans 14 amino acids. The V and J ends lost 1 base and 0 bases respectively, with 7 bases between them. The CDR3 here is CASSLDLTSYEQYF. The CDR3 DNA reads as TGTGCCAGCAGCTTAGATCTCACCTCCTACGAGCAGTACTTC.

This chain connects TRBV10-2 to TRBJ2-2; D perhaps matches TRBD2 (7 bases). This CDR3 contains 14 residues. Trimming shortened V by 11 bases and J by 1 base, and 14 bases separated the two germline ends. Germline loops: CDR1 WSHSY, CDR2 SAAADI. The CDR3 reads CAAGGGQNTGELFF. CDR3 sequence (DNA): TGCGCCGCGGGCGGGGGCCAGAACACCGGGGAGCTGTTTTTT.

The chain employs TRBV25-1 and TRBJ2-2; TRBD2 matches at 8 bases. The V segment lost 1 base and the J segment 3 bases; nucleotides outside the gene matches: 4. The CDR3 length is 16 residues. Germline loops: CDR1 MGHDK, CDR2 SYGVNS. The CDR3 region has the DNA TGTGCCAGCAGTGAATGGGAAGCGGGGGACACCGGGGAGCTGTTTTTT. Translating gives CASSEWEAGDTGELFF.

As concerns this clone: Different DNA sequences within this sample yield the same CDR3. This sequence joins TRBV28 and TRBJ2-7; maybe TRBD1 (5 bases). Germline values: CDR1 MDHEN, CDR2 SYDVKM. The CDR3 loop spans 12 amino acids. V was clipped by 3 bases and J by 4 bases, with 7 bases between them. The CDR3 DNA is TGTGCCAGCAGTTTCCCAGGGTACGAGCAGTACTTC. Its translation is CASSFPGYEQYF.

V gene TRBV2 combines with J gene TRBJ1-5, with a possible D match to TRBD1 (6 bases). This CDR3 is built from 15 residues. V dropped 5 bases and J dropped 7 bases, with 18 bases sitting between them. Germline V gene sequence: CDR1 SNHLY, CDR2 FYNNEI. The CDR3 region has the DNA TGTGCCAGCAGTCCCGAGGGGGGGGCGACCCAGCCCCAGCATTTT. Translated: CASSPEGGATQPQHF.

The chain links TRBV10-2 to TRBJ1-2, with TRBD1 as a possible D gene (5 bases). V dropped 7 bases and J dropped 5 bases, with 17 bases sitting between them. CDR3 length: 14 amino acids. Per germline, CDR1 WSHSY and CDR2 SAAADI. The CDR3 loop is CASTDRGLTYGYTF. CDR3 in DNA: TGCGCCAGCACTGACAGAGGGCTTACATATGGCTACACCTTC.

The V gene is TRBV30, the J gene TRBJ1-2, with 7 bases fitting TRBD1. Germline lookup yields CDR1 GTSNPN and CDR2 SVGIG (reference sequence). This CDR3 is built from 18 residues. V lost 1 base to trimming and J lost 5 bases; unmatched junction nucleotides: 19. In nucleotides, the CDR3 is TGTGCCTGGAGTGGAGACCATGGAAACCGACAGGGTTTTTATGGCTACACCTTC. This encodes CAWSGDHGNRQGFYGYTF.

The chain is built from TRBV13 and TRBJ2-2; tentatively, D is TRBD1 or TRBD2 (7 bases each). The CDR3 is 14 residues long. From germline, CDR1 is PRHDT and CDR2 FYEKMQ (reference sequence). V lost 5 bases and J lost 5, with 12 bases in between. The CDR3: CASSPRGGTGELFF. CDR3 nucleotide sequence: TGTGCCAGCAGCCCCAGGGGGGGGACCGGGGAGCTGTTTTTT. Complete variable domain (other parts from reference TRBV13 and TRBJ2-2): AAGVIQSPRHLIKEKRETATLKCYPIPRHDTVYWYQQGPGQDPQFLISFYEKMQSDKGSIPDRFSAQQFSDYHSELNMSSLELGDSALYFCASSPRGGTGELFFGEGSRLTVL.

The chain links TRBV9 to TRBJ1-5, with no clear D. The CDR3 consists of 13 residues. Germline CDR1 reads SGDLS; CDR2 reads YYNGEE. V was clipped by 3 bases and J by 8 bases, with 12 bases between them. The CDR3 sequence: CASSEKGVEPQHF. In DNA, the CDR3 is TGTGCCAGCAGCGAAAAGGGAGTCGAGCCCCAGCATTTT.

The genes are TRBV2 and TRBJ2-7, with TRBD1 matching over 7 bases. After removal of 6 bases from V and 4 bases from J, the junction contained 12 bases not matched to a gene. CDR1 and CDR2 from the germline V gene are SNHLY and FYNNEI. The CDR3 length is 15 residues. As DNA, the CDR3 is TGTGCCAGCAGCGACACAGATACAGGGGTTTACGAGCAGTACTTC. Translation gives CASSDTDTGVYEQYF.

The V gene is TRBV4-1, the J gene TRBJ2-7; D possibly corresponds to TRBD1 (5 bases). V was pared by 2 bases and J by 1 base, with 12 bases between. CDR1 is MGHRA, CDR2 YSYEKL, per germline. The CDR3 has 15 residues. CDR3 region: CASSQTTATSYEQYF. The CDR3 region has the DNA TGCGCCAGCAGCCAAACGACAGCGACTTCCTACGAGCAGTACTTC.

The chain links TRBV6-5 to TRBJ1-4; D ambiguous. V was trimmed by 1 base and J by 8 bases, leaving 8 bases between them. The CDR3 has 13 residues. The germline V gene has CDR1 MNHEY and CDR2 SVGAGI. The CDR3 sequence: CASSYWNGEKLFF. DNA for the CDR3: TGTGCCAGCAGTTACTGGAATGGCGAAAAACTGTTTTTT.

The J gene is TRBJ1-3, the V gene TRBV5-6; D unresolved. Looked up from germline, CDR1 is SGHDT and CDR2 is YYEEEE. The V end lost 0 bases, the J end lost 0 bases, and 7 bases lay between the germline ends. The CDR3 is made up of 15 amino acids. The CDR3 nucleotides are TGTGCCAGCAGCTTGGGGCTGATCTCTGGAAACACCATATATTTT. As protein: CASSLGLISGNTIYF.

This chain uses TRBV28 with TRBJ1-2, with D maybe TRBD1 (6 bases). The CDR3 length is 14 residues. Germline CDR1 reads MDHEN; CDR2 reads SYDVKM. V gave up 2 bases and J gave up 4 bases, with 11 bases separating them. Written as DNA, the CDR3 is TGTGCCAGCAGTTTAGTGACAGGTTTCTATGGCTACACCTTC. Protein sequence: CASSLVTGFYGYTF.

The CDR3 coding sequence is TGTGCCAGCAGTCAGAGGACAGGAGTACCTGAAGCTTTCTTT. Translation gives CASSQRTGVPEAFF. The V and J genes are TRBV27 and TRBJ1-1; TRBD1 matches at 7 bases. The CDR3 sequence is 14 residues long. Germline assignment: CDR1 MNHEY and CDR2 SMNVEV (reference sequence). V lost 5 bases and J lost 6; bases outside the gene matches: 9.

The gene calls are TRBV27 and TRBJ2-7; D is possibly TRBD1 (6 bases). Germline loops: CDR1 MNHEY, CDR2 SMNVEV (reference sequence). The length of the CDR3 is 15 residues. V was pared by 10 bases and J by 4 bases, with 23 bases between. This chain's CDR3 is CATQFWQGKVYEQYF. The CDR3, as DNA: TGTGCCACCCAGTTTTGGCAGGGGAAGGTATACGAGCAGTACTTC.

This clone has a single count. This CDR3 is CASSLLRGFTEAFF. DNA for the CDR3: TGTGCCAGCAGTCTACTTAGGGGATTCACTGAAGCTTTCTTT. V and J are TRBV28 and TRBJ1-1, with a possible D match to TRBD1 (5 bases). Looked up from germline, CDR1 is MDHEN and CDR2 is SYDVKM. The CDR3 covers 14 residues. Trimming cost V 5 bases and J 4 bases, with 14 bases left between them.

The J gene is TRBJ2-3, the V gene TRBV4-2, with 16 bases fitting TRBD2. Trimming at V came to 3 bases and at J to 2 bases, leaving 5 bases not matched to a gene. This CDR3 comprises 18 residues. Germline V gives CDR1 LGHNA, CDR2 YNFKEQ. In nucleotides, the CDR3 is TGTGCCAGCAGCCAGGGACTAGCGGGGGGGCTGGACACAGATACGCAGTATTTT. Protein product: CASSQGLAGGLDTDTQYF.

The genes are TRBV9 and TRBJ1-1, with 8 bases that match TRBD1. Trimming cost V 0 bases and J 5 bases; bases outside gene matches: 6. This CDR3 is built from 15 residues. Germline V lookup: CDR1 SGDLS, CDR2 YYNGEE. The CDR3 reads CASSVDQGAGTEAFF. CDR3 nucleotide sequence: TGTGCCAGCAGCGTAGACCAGGGGGCGGGGACTGAAGCTTTCTTT.

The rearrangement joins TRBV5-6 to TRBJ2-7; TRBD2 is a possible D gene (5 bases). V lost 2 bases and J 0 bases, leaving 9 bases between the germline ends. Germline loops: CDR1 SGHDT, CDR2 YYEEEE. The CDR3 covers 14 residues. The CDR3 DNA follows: TGTGCCAGCAGCTTAGGACTTAACTCCTACGAGCAGTACTTC. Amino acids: CASSLGLNSYEQYF. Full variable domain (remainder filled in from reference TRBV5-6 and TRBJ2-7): DAGVTQSPTHLIKTRGQQVTLRCSPKSGHDTVSWYQQALGQGPQFIFQYYEEEERQRGNFPDRFSGHQFPNYSSELNVNALLLGDSALYLCASSLGLNSYEQYFGPGTRLTVT.